This TCR beta chain was recovered during a study of tumor-infiltrating lymphocytes in primary liver carcinoma. Both RNA and DNA were isolated together from around 20-30 mg of bulk tissue that had not been sorted. V lost 5 bases and J lost 6; bases outside the gene matches: 7. Germline V gene lookup returns CDR1 SGHAT and CDR2 FQNNGV. This CDR3 is built from 15 residues. Notes on this clonotype: Its cognate antigen is unknown.

The study, taken as a whole, reports: Only about 7.5-24% of top clones were detected in all five tumor regions.

Reverse transcription of about 500 ng total RNA with a constant-region primer produced TCR beta cDNA. Each TCR beta library was derived from three nested multiplex PCR rounds that employed slightly modified ARM-PCR. Rounds one and two of PCR, each of about 10 cycles, were primed with TRBV1-TRBV30 forward primers and a C-beta reverse primer. TCRdb fed the multiplex PCR reads into MiXCR, producing one record per CDR3 protein. Of about 78,000 distinct CDR3 sequences in the sample, 60% to 80% are singletons; the top ten hold approximately 15%. Sequenced sample: liver tumor tissue from sampling region 4. The subset is: tumor region T4, right-lateral pole. The clonotype originates from a woman aged 60 to 75 with primary liver carcinoma and hepatitis B virus infection. This rearrangement joins TRBV11-2 to TRBJ2-3, with TRBD2 identical over 11 bases. Here the CDR3 reads CASSVSGRAMDTQYF. The CDR3 DNA reads TGTGCCAGCAGCGTTAGCGGGAGGGCCATGGATACGCAGTATTTT. Combining the CDR3 with reference TRBV11-2 and TRBJ2-3 gives the whole variable domain EAGVAQSPRYKIIEKRQSVAFWCNPISGHATLYWYQQILGQGPKLLIQFQNNGVVDDSQLPKDRFSAERLKGVDSTLKIQPAKLEDSAVYLCASSVSGRAMDTQYFGPGTRLTVL.